The 13 T cell receptor beta chains given below trace back to one sample, sequenced in a study of neurological immune-mediated disorders. TCRdb redid the calling of the 5' RACE reads with MiXCR, one entry per CDR3 protein. The sample has 55,000 or so distinct CDR3 sequences, around 4.4% seen once. Sequencing input: PBMCs. The source is a man aged 50 to 60 with multiple sclerosis.

This clonotype was picked up many times. This chain uses TRBV5-1 with TRBJ2-7; D is ambiguous. This CDR3 has 14 amino acids. The germline CDR1 and CDR2 sequences are SGHRS and YFSETQ. V shed 0 bases and J shed 2 bases, with 9 bases lying between them. The CDR3 loop is CASSLDPEPYEQYF. DNA of the CDR3: TGCGCCAGCAGCTTGGATCCGGAACCCTACGAGCAGTACTTC.

This clonotype was seen more than once but under ten times. The V gene is TRBV11-2, the J gene TRBJ2-7, with D possibly being TRBD1 (6 bases). The CDR3 extends over 14 amino acids. In germline, CDR1 is SGHAT, CDR2 FQNNGV. Deletions cut 5 bases from V and 1 base from J, with 12 bases between. CDR3 sequence: CASSTRDKSYEQYF. CDR3 nucleotide sequence: TGTGCCAGCAGCACCCGGGACAAATCCTACGAGCAGTACTTC.

This clonotype has at least ten counts. The J gene is TRBJ2-1, the V gene TRBV20-1; D ambiguous. Germline CDR1 reads DFQATT; CDR2 reads SNEGSKA (reference sequence). The CDR3 has 16 amino acids. V was trimmed by 5 bases and J by 4 bases, leaving 21 bases between them. The CDR3 protein is CSAPPEGVAAYNEQFF. The CDR3 DNA sequence: TGCAGTGCTCCCCCTGAAGGAGTGGCGGCTTACAATGAGCAGTTCTTC.

This clonotype has at least ten counts. The chain carries TRBV29-1 and TRBJ1-5; 10 nucleotides match TRBD1. The germline CDR1 and CDR2 sequences are SQVTM and ANQGSEA. This CDR3 spans 14 amino acids. Trimming at V came to 7 bases and at J to 7 bases, leaving 10 bases not matched to a gene. In DNA, the CDR3 is TGCAGCGGTAATGGGACAGGGGACGGCCAGCCCCAGCATTTT. This sequence encodes CSGNGTGDGQPQHF.

This clonotype has at least ten counts. The chain uses TRBV11-3 and TRBJ2-4; no definite D call. CDR3 length equals 14 residues. V was clipped by 7 bases and J by 0 bases, with 10 bases between them. Germline CDR1 SGHNT, CDR2 YENEEA. The CDR3 sequence: CASTPDVAKNIQYF. Written as DNA, the CDR3 is TGTGCCAGCACCCCTGACGTAGCCAAAAACATTCAGTACTTC.

This clonotype was counted a few times. The chain recombines TRBV5-1 with TRBJ2-5; tentative D call: TRBD2 (6 bases). Germline values: CDR1 SGHRS, CDR2 YFSETQ. V lost 0 bases and J lost 5, with 14 bases in between. The CDR3 has 15 residues. This chain's CDR3 is CASSLVARAGETQYF. CDR3 bases: TGCGCCAGCAGCTTGGTGGCCAGGGCGGGGGAGACCCAGTACTTC.

On this clonotype: Just one base apart from a much larger clone, this may be a read error. The chain carries TRBV5-1 and TRBJ1-1; D is ambiguous. Germline lookup yields CDR1 SGHRS and CDR2 YFSETQ. The CDR3 totals 12 residues. With 4 bases removed from V and 2 bases from J, the gap between germline ends came to 6 bases. The CDR3 coding sequence is TGCGCCAGCAGCCCAACAAACACTGAAGCTTTCTTT. Residues: CASSPTNTEAFF.

This clonotype was seen at least ten times. The chain employs TRBV6-5 and TRBJ2-1, with D perhaps matching TRBD2 (5 bases). Germline-derived CDR1 and CDR2 are MNHEY and SVGAGI. The V end lost 0 bases, the J end lost 4 bases, and 7 bases lay between the germline ends. CDR3 length equals 14 residues. CDR3 coding DNA: TGTGCCAGCAGTTACTCGAGGACTTACAATGAGCAGTTCTTC. It specifies CASSYSRTYNEQFF.

This clonotype appeared many times. J is TRBJ2-5 and V is TRBV3-1; 10 nucleotides line up with TRBD2. In germline, CDR1 is LGHDT, CDR2 YNNKEL (reference sequence). V shed 1 base and J 3 bases; nucleotides not matched to a gene: 11. The CDR3 totals 18 residues. The CDR3 sequence is CASSQASGGAGGKETQYF. CDR3 sequence (DNA): TGTGCCAGCAGCCAAGCCTCGGGAGGAGCGGGAGGGAAAGAGACCCAGTACTTC.

This clonotype was seen at least ten times. The rearrangement uses TRBV6-1 and TRBJ1-4, with D uncertain. Trimming pared 8 bases from V and 2 bases from J, leaving 12 bases between. The V gene's germline CDR1 is MNHNS and CDR2 SASEGT. CDR3 length: 14 amino acids. CDR3 residues: CASSPTATNEKLFF. CDR3 DNA: TGTGCCAGCTCTCCCACGGCGACTAATGAAAAACTGTTTTTT.

By proportion, this clonotype is medium-sized. This rearrangement joins TRBV6-5 to TRBJ1-2; 11 bases line up with TRBD1. Germline loops: CDR1 MNHEY, CDR2 SVGAGI. The trim removed 0 bases at V and 4 bases at J, leaving 1 base unmatched. The CDR3 covers 15 residues. CDR3 nucleotides: TGTGCCAGCAGTTACTCCGGGACAGGGGGCTATGGCTACACCTTC. It translates to CASSYSGTGGYGYTF.

This clonotype has at least ten counts. The chain joins TRBV4-2 to TRBJ2-5; D remains unclear. The CDR3 extends over 13 amino acids. Germline assignment: CDR1 LGHNA and CDR2 YNFKEQ. The V and J ends lost 2 bases and 5 bases respectively, with 9 bases between them. CDR3 nucleotide sequence: TGTGCCAGCAGCCAAAGAACGGCCGAGACCCAGTACTTC. It is translated as CASSQRTAETQYF.

The sample holds many counts of this clonotype. V is TRBV7-9 and J is TRBJ2-7, with a weak D call TRBD1 (6 bases). The germline V gene has CDR1 SEHNR and CDR2 FQNEAQ (reference sequence). Between the trimmed V and J ends, which lost 5 bases and 3 bases, there was a span of 17 bases. The CDR3 contains 15 residues. The CDR3 nucleotides are TGTGCCAGCAGCCGGTCGGGACACCCGAACTACGAGCAGTACTTC. The encoded protein is CASSRSGHPNYEQYF.